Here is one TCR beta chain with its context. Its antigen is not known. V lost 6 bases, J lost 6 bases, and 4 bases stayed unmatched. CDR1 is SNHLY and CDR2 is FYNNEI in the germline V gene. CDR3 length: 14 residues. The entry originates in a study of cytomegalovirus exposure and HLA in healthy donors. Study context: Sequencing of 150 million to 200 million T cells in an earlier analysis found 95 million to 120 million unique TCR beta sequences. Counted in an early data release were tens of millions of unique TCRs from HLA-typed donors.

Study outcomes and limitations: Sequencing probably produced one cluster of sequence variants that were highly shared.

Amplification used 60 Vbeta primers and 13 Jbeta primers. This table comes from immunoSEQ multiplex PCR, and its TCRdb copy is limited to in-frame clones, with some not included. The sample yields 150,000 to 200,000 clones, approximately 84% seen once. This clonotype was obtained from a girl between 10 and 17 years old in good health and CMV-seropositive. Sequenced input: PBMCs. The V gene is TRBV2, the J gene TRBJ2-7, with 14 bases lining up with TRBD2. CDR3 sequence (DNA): TGTGCCAGCAGCCGGACTAGCGGGGGGCGCGAGCAGTACTTC. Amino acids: CASSRTSGGREQYF. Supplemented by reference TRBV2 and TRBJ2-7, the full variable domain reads EPEVTQTPSHQVTQMGQEVILRCVPISNHLYFYWYRQILGQKVEFLVSFYNNEISEKSEIFDDQFSVERPDGSNFTLKIRSTKLEDSAMYFCASSRTSGGREQYFGPGTRLTVT.